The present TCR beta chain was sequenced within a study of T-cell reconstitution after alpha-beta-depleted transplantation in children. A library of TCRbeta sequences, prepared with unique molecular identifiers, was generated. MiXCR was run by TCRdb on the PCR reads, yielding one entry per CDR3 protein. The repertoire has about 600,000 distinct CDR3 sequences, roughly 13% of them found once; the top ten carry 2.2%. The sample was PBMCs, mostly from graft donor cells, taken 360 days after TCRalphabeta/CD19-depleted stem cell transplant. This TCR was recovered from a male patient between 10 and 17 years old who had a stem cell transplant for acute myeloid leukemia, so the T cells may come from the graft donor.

The CDR3 DNA is TGTGCCACTCTTAGCACCGGCTACGAGACGCAGTACTTC. Its protein product is CATLSTGYETQYF. V gene TRBV10-3 combines with J gene TRBJ2-7; the D is unclear. The V end lost 10 bases, the J end lost 9 bases, and 22 bases lay between the germline ends. CDR3 size: 13 residues. CDR1 is ENHRY, CDR2 SYGVKD, per germline.